This T cell receptor beta chain originates from a study of read filtering for tumor transcriptome and immune sequencing. From around 440 ng of RNA, a library with molecular barcoded alpha/delta and beta/gamma adaptors was made. TCRdb passed the reads through MiXCR, listing each CDR3 protein once. The sample has some 25,000 distinct CDR3 sequences, approximately 22% seen once. Per the germline V gene, CDR1 is SGHTA and CDR2 is FQGNSA. This CDR3 comprises 17 residues. Concerning this clonotype itself: An end of the junction does not agree with germline; a read error may underlie this.

The rearrangement links TRBV7-2 to TRBJ2-1, with 14 bases aligning to TRBD2. The clonotype comes from a donor at least 40 years old with multiple myeloma. The sequencing sample was made of a population of CD138-negative cells sorted from bone marrow. CDR3 region: CASSSSGTSGGHNEQFF. The DNA for the CDR3 is TGTGCCAGCAGCTCATCCGGGACTAGCGGGGGCCACAATGAGCAGTTTTTC.